Shown below are 5 T cell receptor beta chains from a single sample sequenced in a study of blood T cell repertoires in COVID-19. Generated by immunoSEQ multiplex PCR, the TCRdb table keeps only in-frame clones and is missing some. The sample holds over 250,000 clones, about 91% seen once. Source material: PBMCs or T cells enriched from blood (not recorded which). The source is a woman aged 18-29 years who had recovered from COVID-19.

The chain employs TRBV28 and TRBJ2-5, with D maybe TRBD2 (6 bases). The CDR3 spans 14 residues. Germline lookup yields CDR1 MDHEN and CDR2 SYDVKM. V was cut by 5 bases and J by 5 bases, with 15 bases left in between. The CDR3 is CASSLRRATETQYF. The DNA of the CDR3 is TGTGCCAGCAGTCTCCGGAGGGCCACGGAGACCCAGTACTTC.

This clone was seen just once. V is TRBV2 and J is TRBJ1-5; possible D gene TRBD1, 5 bases. V lost 5 bases and J lost 6, with 17 bases in between. The germline gives CDR1 SNHLY, CDR2 FYNNEI. This CDR3 region has 15 residues. CDR3 protein: CASSYLTVEAQPQHF. The CDR3 DNA reads TGTGCCAGCAGTTATTTGACAGTAGAAGCTCAGCCCCAGCATTTT.

This rearrangement joins TRBV19 to TRBJ2-1, with TRBD2 matching over 8 bases. Losses at the gene ends were 7 bases for V and 9 bases for J; bases not matched to a gene: 8. CDR3 length: 13 amino acids. Germline V gene sequence: CDR1 LNHDA, CDR2 SQIVND (reference sequence). The CDR3 is CASNLAGLPEQFF. CDR3 sequence (DNA): TGTGCCAGTAATTTAGCGGGACTACCTGAGCAGTTCTTC.

The chain couples TRBV29-1 to TRBJ1-2; 8 bases match TRBD1. Germline V gives CDR1 SQVTM, CDR2 ANQGSEA. The CDR3 contains 13 residues. V lost 7 bases, J lost 2 bases, and 6 bases stayed unmatched. The CDR3 sequence: CSAGTGLNYGYTF. CDR3 nucleotides: TGCAGCGCTGGGACAGGTCTGAACTATGGCTACACCTTC.

The rearrangement joins TRBV2 to TRBJ2-7; tentative D call: TRBD2 (5 bases). CDR1 SNHLY and CDR2 FYNNEI come from the germline V gene. The CDR3 is 15 residues long. Deletions cut 2 bases from V and 7 bases from J, with 18 bases between. The CDR3 loop reads CASSERLAAYEEQYF. The DNA of the CDR3 is TGTGCCAGCAGTGAAAGGCTAGCTGCTTACGAAGAGCAGTACTTC.